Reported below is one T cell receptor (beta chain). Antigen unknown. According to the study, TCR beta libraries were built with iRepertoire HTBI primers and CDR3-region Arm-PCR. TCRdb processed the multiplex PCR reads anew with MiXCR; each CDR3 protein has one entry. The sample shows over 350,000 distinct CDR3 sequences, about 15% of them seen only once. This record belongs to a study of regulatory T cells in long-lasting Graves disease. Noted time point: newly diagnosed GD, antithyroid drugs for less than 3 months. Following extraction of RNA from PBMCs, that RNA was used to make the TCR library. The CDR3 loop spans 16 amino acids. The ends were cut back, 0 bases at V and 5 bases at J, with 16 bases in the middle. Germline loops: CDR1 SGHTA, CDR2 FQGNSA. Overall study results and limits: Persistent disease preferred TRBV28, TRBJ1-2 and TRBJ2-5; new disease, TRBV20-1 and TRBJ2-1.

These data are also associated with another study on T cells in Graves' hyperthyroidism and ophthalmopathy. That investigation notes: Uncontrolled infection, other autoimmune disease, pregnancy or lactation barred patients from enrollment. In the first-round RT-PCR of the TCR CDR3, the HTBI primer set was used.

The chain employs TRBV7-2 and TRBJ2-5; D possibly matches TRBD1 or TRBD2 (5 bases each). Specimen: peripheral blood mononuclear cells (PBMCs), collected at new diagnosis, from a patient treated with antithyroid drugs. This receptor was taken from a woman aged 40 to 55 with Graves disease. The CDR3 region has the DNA TGTGCCAGCAGCTTAGCGACAGCGTATGAGGGGGAGACCCAGTACTTC. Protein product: CASSLATAYEGETQYF.